The 26 T cell receptor beta chains presented below share a single source sample, sequenced in a study of blood T cell repertoires in COVID-19. Assay: immunoSEQ multiplex PCR; the TCRdb copy retains only in-frame clones and omits some. The sample lists some 48,000 clones, about nine tenths occurring once. Sequencing was carried out using peripheral blood. These receptor sequences come from a woman older than 75 in a cohort sampled during active or convalescent COVID-19.

J is TRBJ1-2 and V is TRBV10-2; D remains unclear. The CDR3 is made up of 11 amino acids. The germline CDR1 and CDR2 sequences are WSHSY and SAAADI. V gave up 8 bases and J gave up 2 bases, with 6 bases separating them. CDR3: CASGENYGYTF. The CDR3 region has the DNA TGCGCCAGCGGGGAGAACTATGGCTACACCTTC.

The rearrangement joins TRBV9 to TRBJ1-1; D is ambiguous. This CDR3 region has 14 residues. Trimming shortened V by 2 bases and J by 3 bases, and 11 bases separated the two germline ends. Germline CDR1 reads SGDLS; CDR2 reads YYNGEE. In nucleotides, the CDR3 is TGTGCCAGCAGCGTTGTTGAGGGAGACACTGAAGCTTTCTTT. Amino acid sequence: CASSVVEGDTEAFF.

This clone was counted only a few times. The chain joins TRBV15 to TRBJ1-2; D is ambiguous. The germline V gene encodes CDR1 LNHNV and CDR2 YYDKDF (reference sequence). CDR3 length: 12 amino acids. The V end lost 7 bases, the J end lost 8 bases, and 14 bases lay between the germline ends. This CDR3 is CATTPGGTGYTF. CDR3 nucleotides: TGTGCCACCACCCCGGGTGGAACAGGCTACACCTTC.

The gene calls are TRBV7-9 and TRBJ1-6, with 8 positions matching TRBD1. J lost 7 bases, V lost 5 bases, and 10 bases had no gene match. The CDR3 is 16 residues long. Germline CDR1 reads SEHNR; CDR2 reads FQNEAQ (reference sequence). CDR3 region: CASSAPRDRGNSPLHF. The CDR3 nucleotides read TGTGCCAGCAGCGCCCCGCGAGACAGGGGAAATTCACCCCTCCACTTT.

The chain employs TRBV19 and TRBJ2-3; TRBD1 is a possible D gene (6 bases). Trimming left V 6 bases short and J 4 bases short, with 17 bases between. This CDR3 region has 15 residues. Per the germline V gene, CDR1 is LNHDA and CDR2 is SQIVND (reference sequence). The CDR3 here is CASRARTAYSDTQYF. The CDR3 DNA reads TGTGCCAGTAGGGCGCGGACAGCCTATTCAGATACGCAGTATTTT.

J is TRBJ2-7 and V is TRBV9, with TRBD1 matching over 7 bases. J gave up 6 bases and V 1 base, and 7 bases lay outside the gene matches. In germline, CDR1 is SGDLS, CDR2 YYNGEE. This CDR3 is built from 14 residues. CDR3 protein: CASSVTDRTAEQYF. The CDR3, as DNA: TGTGCCAGCAGCGTAACGGACAGGACTGCCGAGCAGTACTTC.

The chain employs TRBV9 and TRBJ2-5, with TRBD1 as a possible D gene (5 bases). Germline V CDR1 and CDR2: SGDLS, YYNGEE. The ends were cut back, 3 bases at V and 0 bases at J, with 6 bases in the middle. The CDR3 extends over 13 amino acids. CDR3 nucleotides: TGTGCCAGCAGCGCAGGGTACCAAGAGACCCAGTACTTC. Translating gives CASSAGYQETQYF.

The gene calls are TRBV10-3 and TRBJ2-7; 7 bases are shared with TRBD1. Per the germline V gene, CDR1 is ENHRY and CDR2 is SYGVKD. This CDR3 region has 12 residues. V trimming: 11 bases; J trimming: 3 bases; junction bases outside the gene matches: 7. CDR3 sequence (DNA): TGTGCCGCCGGGCAGGGGGTCTACGAGCAGTACTTC. Translated, it gives CAAGQGVYEQYF.

This clone was observed a handful of times. The rearrangement links TRBV27 to TRBJ2-7; possibly TRBD2 for D (6 bases). The V end lost 6 bases, the J end lost 2 bases, and 17 bases lay between the germline ends. Germline V gene sequence: CDR1 MNHEY, CDR2 SMNVEV (reference sequence). There are 15 residues in the CDR3. CDR3 amino acids: CASRFPRGGAYEQYF. The CDR3 DNA reads as TGTGCCAGCAGATTCCCGAGGGGCGGGGCCTACGAGCAGTACTTC.

The chain combines TRBV6-6 with TRBJ2-3; 7 bases map to TRBD2. Germline assignment: CDR1 MNHNY and CDR2 SVGAGI (reference sequence). V shed 10 bases, J shed 2 bases, and the junction held 6 bases outside the gene matches. The CDR3 is 13 amino acids. The CDR3: CAIRAGNTDTQYF. The CDR3, as DNA: TGTGCCATCCGAGCGGGAAACACAGATACGCAGTATTTT.

The CDR3 DNA sequence: TGTGCCAGCAGCTCCGCCGGGACTTCCCAAGAGACCCAGTACTTC. It is translated as CASSSAGTSQETQYF. The chain couples TRBV7-3 to TRBJ2-5; D is perhaps TRBD2 (6 bases). Looked up from germline, CDR1 is SGHTA and CDR2 is FQGTGA. Trimming pared 4 bases from V and 1 base from J, leaving 13 bases between. This CDR3 spans 15 amino acids.

This chain connects TRBV3-1 (or the pseudogene TRBV3-2) to TRBJ1-1, with a possible D match to TRBD1 (5 bases). The V gene's germline CDR1 is LGHDT and CDR2 YNNKEL (reference sequence). V was clipped by 2 bases and J by 4 bases, with 14 bases between them. This CDR3 is built from 15 residues. CDR3 bases: TGTGCCAGCAGCCAACCTTCCGGGAGGGGCACTGAAGCTTTCTTT. Encoded protein: CASSQPSGRGTEAFF.

This clone was seen only once. The chain links TRBV5-4 to TRBJ1-4, with D hard to call. Germline CDR1 is SGHNT and CDR2 is YYREEE (reference sequence). The V and J ends lost 0 bases and 5 bases respectively, with 5 bases between them. The length of the CDR3 is 13 residues. CDR3 loop: CASSLAQNEKLFF. In nucleotides, the CDR3 is TGTGCCAGCAGCTTGGCCCAGAATGAAAAACTGTTTTTT.

The rearrangement links TRBV5-8 to TRBJ2-1; TRBD2 matches 12 bases. The trim removed 5 bases at V and 9 bases at J, leaving 6 bases unmatched. This CDR3 region has 14 residues. CDR1 SGHTS and CDR2 YDEGEE come from the germline V gene. CDR3 DNA sequence: TGTGCCAGCAGGGCTAGCGGGAGGGACGGTGAGCAGTTCTTC. Protein: CASRASGRDGEQFF.

This clone was detected only once. The chain employs TRBV2 and TRBJ2-7; tentatively, D is TRBD2 (7 bases). Germline V CDR1 and CDR2: SNHLY, FYNNEI. This CDR3 is built from 17 residues. Trimming left V 0 bases short and J 0 bases short, with 15 bases between. The CDR3 sequence: CASSEAPRGASSYEQYF. Written as DNA, the CDR3 is TGTGCCAGCAGTGAAGCGCCCCGGGGGGCTAGCTCCTACGAGCAGTACTTC. Looking up the rest from reference TRBV2 and TRBJ2-7 gives the full variable domain: EPEVTQTPSHQVTQMGQEVILRCVPISNHLYFYWYRQILGQKVEFLVSFYNNEISEKSEIFDDQFSVERPDGSNFTLKIRSTKLEDSAMYFCASSEAPRGASSYEQYFGPGTRLTVT.

J is TRBJ1-6 and V is TRBV3-1 (or the pseudogene TRBV3-2); D not resolved. The CDR3 totals 17 residues. From germline, CDR1 is LGHDT and CDR2 YNNKEL (reference sequence). Deletions cut 0 bases from V and 0 bases from J, with 9 bases between. The CDR3 nucleotides are TGTGCCAGCAGCCAAGAGTACAGCGGCTCCTATAATTCACCCCTCCACTTT. Its translation: CASSQEYSGSYNSPLHF.

J is TRBJ2-7 and V is TRBV9; 10 bases fit TRBD2. The CDR3 is 15 residues long. The trim removed 4 bases at V and 1 base at J, leaving 5 bases unmatched. Per the germline V gene, CDR1 is SGDLS and CDR2 is YYNGEE. The chain's CDR3 is CASSHGTSASYEQYF. The CDR3 bases are TGTGCCAGCAGCCACGGGACTAGCGCATCCTACGAGCAGTACTTC.

This clone was observed a handful of times. The rearrangement links TRBV4-1 to TRBJ1-5, with D unresolved. Germline V gene lookup returns CDR1 MGHRA and CDR2 YSYEKL. The CDR3 extends over 15 amino acids. Trimming removed 2 bases at V and 0 bases at J, with 8 bases between. CDR3 region: CASSQYLYSNQPQHF. CDR3 coding DNA: TGCGCCAGCAGCCAATATCTCTATAGCAATCAGCCCCAGCATTTT.

This clone was detected once. The rearrangement uses TRBV5-1 and TRBJ2-5, with 7 bases matching TRBD2. The J segment lost 0 bases and the V segment lost 6 bases, leaving 17 bases of the junction unmatched. Per germline, CDR1 SGHRS and CDR2 YFSETQ. The CDR3 spans 18 residues. Here the CDR3 reads CASTLWEGRAPYQETQYF. The CDR3 coding sequence is TGCGCCAGCACCCTCTGGGAGGGGCGGGCGCCCTACCAAGAGACCCAGTACTTC. The full variable domain, its missing parts supplied by reference TRBV5-1 and TRBJ2-5, is KAGVTQTPRYLIKTRGQQVTLSCSPISGHRSVSWYQQTPGQGLQFLFEYFSETQRNKGNFPGRFSGRQFSNSRSEMNVSTLELGDSALYLCASTLWEGRAPYQETQYFGPGTRLLVL.

V and J are TRBV11-2 and TRBJ1-6; the D is unclear. CDR3 length equals 15 residues. Per germline, CDR1 SGHAT and CDR2 FQNNGV. Trimming removed 5 bases from V and 0 bases from J, with 8 bases in between. The DNA for the CDR3 is TGTGCCAGCAGCCGGGAAGGCTCCTATAATTCACCCCTCCACTTT. Amino acids: CASSREGSYNSPLHF. Together with reference TRBV11-2 and TRBJ1-6, the CDR3 gives the full variable domain: EAGVAQSPRYKIIEKRQSVAFWCNPISGHATLYWYQQILGQGPKLLIQFQNNGVVDDSQLPKDRFSAERLKGVDSTLKIQPAKLEDSAVYLCASSREGSYNSPLHFGNGTRLTVT.

This clone was counted a few times. The rearrangement uses TRBV7-9 and TRBJ2-5; no definite D call. The CDR3 is made up of 15 amino acids. V gave up 1 base and J gave up 5 bases, with 14 bases separating them. Germline assignment: CDR1 SEHNR and CDR2 FQNEAQ (reference sequence). In DNA form, the CDR3 reads TGTGCCAGCAGCTTAGAGAGGCCGTTCCAGGAGACCCAGTACTTC. Amino acid sequence: CASSLERPFQETQYF. Full variable domain (missing parts from reference TRBV7-9 and TRBJ2-5): DTGVSQNPRHKITKRGQNVTFRCDPISEHNRLYWYRQTLGQGPEFLTYFQNEAQLEKSRLLSDRFSAERPKGSFSTLEIQRTEQGDSAMYLCASSLERPFQETQYFGPGTRLLVL.

The rearrangement joins TRBV12-3 or TRBV12-4 to TRBJ2-5; unclear D gene. This CDR3 is built from 12 residues. Trimming took off 5 bases at V and 7 bases at J, with 11 bases between the two ends. The CDR3 spells CASSPAPGTQYF. In DNA form, the CDR3 reads TGTGCCAGCAGTCCGGCCCCGGGGACCCAGTACTTC.

V and J are TRBV19 and TRBJ1-2; a possible D gene is TRBD1 (5 bases). V was pared by 6 bases and J by 4 bases, with 9 bases between. CDR1 is LNHDA and CDR2 is SQIVND in the germline V gene (reference sequence). The CDR3 spans 12 residues. The CDR3 region has the DNA TGTGCCAGTAGCAGGGTAGGCTATGGCTACACCTTC. This sequence encodes CASSRVGYGYTF.

This sequence joins TRBV5-1 and TRBJ1-2, with TRBD1 matching 10 bases. The V gene end was trimmed by 0 bases and the J gene end by 4 bases; junction bases not matched to a gene: 6. CDR3 length: 16 residues. Germline V gene lookup returns CDR1 SGHRS and CDR2 YFSETQ. The CDR3 DNA reads TGCGCCAGCAGCTTGGCCCCGGGACAGGGGATCTATGGCTACACCTTC. Translated: CASSLAPGQGIYGYTF.

This rearrangement joins TRBV3-1 (or the pseudogene TRBV3-2) to TRBJ2-5, with 8 bases identical to TRBD1. CDR1 is LGHDT, CDR2 YNNKEL, per germline (reference sequence). The CDR3 consists of 15 residues. The junction had 6 bases not matched to a gene; V was cut back by 4 bases and J by 2 bases. The CDR3 reads CASSLGDRIQETQYF. CDR3 in DNA: TGTGCCAGCAGCCTAGGGGACAGGATACAAGAGACCCAGTACTTC.

This clone was recorded once. V usage is TRBV19 and J usage is TRBJ2-6; D possibly corresponds to TRBD1 (6 bases). Germline values: CDR1 LNHDA, CDR2 SQIVND (reference sequence). Trimming left V 1 base short and J 5 bases short, with 33 bases between. The CDR3 extends over 23 amino acids. CDR3 nucleotides: TGTGCCAGTAGTATAGGAGGGGGACGGCTAAAGGGACCCCAACCCCGGTGGGCCAACGTCCTGACTTTC. This encodes CASSIGGGRLKGPQPRWANVLTF.